This TCR beta chain was recovered during a study of T cells in narcolepsy (dated by TCRdb to the late 2010s). About the study as a whole: Patients with narcolepsy type 1 or type 2 (NT1, NT2) were enrolled in the study together with healthy control donors. To look for autoreactive T cells in narcolepsy patients that target self-antigens of hypocretin neurons (hypocretin, TRIB2), the study used TCR Vbeta sequencing to follow clonotypes in blood and CSF.

For TCR Vbeta sequencing, memory CD4+ T cells were sorted ex vivo from the peripheral blood of narcolepsy patients and healthy controls. As for this clone: The clone's antigen remains unknown. No qualities accompany the bases; no much larger clone lies one base away.

Libraries were constructed by the immunoSEQ multiplex PCR assay. This immuneACCESS table, as held by TCRdb, lists in-frame sequences with V and J called but not all clones. Of the missing ones, under half trace to an unresolved V gene in checked studies; the others have no known cause. The sample table contains around 32,000 clones; only one count was recorded for 75% to 90% of them. Of the sample, around 2.6% falls within the top ten clones. Cut back by 4 bases and 0 bases, the V and J ends lie 13 bases apart. From cysteine to phenylalanine, the CDR3 is 16 amino acids long. Of all the DNA, just the CDR3 is kept, 48 bases in frame from base 1. Per the germline V gene, MGHRA is the CDR1 and YSYEKL is the CDR2. What the work shows at the level of the full study, not this receptor alone: Autoreactive clonotypes were reported to be detected serially in the blood of the same patients and of different patients, but not in the blood of healthy controls. Patients and controls had comparable numbers of sequenced blood memory CD4+ clonotypes, averaging about 37,000 and 33,000, respectively. Certain blood memory CD4+ repertoires from patients and controls had no sequences that matched autoreactive T cell clones. Plots comparing CSF and blood CD4+ T cell clonotypes from the same patient highlighted HCRT-specific and TRIB2-specific autoreactive clonotypes.

The sequence came from a human donor with narcolepsy. Sequenced material: CD45RA- memory CD4+ T cells from PBMCs. The cell subset or site tag for this specimen amounts to: memory T cells sorted ex vivo from peripheral blood. The chain is made from TRBV4-1 and TRBJ1-3, with the D segment identity uncertain. DNA sequence: TGCGCCAGCAGCCCCTCTAGGCGAATCTCTGGAAACACCATATATTTT. The encoded protein is CASSPSRRISGNTIYF.